The sequence of this T cell receptor beta chain was determined in a study of blood T cell repertoires in COVID-19. Study-wide background: The United States, Italy and Spain provided the acute and convalescent COVID-19 samples. PBMCs, B-cell-depleted T cells, or T cells were the source of the cDNA or gDNA that made up the material.

In Seattle, patients joined the study during active infection and were tracked longitudinally. Trimming removed 3 bases from V and 5 bases from J, with 13 bases in between. The CDR3 contains 14 residues. Per the germline V gene, CDR1 is SNHLY and CDR2 is FYNNEI. Original processing notes: For nucleated cells, counts were estimated from reference gene primer amplification. Profiled with immunoSEQ multiplex PCR; TCRdb holds only in-frame clones, not every one. Clone size and the V and J calls come from that table; the DNA yielded D and trimming. The repertoire holds 250,000 to 350,000 clones, with about four fifths as singletons.

This sequence originates from a human donor with COVID-19, enrolled during active disease. The donor label of this sample is uncertain. Material for sequencing was peripheral blood. The chain links TRBV2 to TRBJ1-1, with D possibly matching TRBD1 (6 bases). The CDR3 loop reads CASSEARGWTEAFF. CDR3 coding DNA: TGTGCCAGCAGTGAGGCCAGGGGTTGGACTGAAGCTTTCTTT. Full variable domain (rest looked up from reference TRBV2 and TRBJ1-1): EPEVTQTPSHQVTQMGQEVILRCVPISNHLYFYWYRQILGQKVEFLVSFYNNEISEKSEIFDDQFSVERPDGSNFTLKIRSTKLEDSAMYFCASSEARGWTEAFFGQGTRLTVV.